These 5 T cell receptor beta chains were sequenced from one sample in a study of blood T cell repertoires in COVID-19. The table came from immunoSEQ multiplex PCR; TCRdb's copy has only in-frame clones and leaves some out. This sample has 150,000 to 200,000 clones, with under 85% found just once. Sequenced sample: peripheral blood. The source of these receptors is a man between 70 and 80 years old who had recovered from COVID-19.

The J gene is TRBJ2-1, the V gene TRBV7-9; 7 bases align to TRBD2. Germline-derived CDR1 and CDR2 are SEHNR and FQNEAQ (reference sequence). This CDR3 is 19 amino acids long. V shed 5 bases, J shed 6 bases, and the junction held 22 bases outside the gene matches. The CDR3: CASSTLSGWGSRSPNEQFF. The CDR3 DNA reads TGTGCCAGCAGCACTCTTAGCGGGTGGGGGAGCCGGTCTCCCAATGAGCAGTTCTTC.

This clone showed up just once. The chain couples TRBV9 to TRBJ2-3; 8 bases line up with TRBD1. J gave up 3 bases and V 1 base, and 7 bases lay outside the gene matches. This CDR3 spans 16 amino acids. In germline, CDR1 is SGDLS, CDR2 YYNGEE. The CDR3 sequence: CASSVTGQGATDTQYF. The CDR3 bases are TGTGCCAGCAGCGTAACGGGGCAGGGGGCAACAGATACGCAGTATTTT.

The gene calls are TRBV4-1 and TRBJ2-5, with 12 bases aligning to TRBD1. CDR1 is MGHRA and CDR2 is YSYEKL in the germline V gene. CDR3 length equals 19 residues. The ends lost 3 bases at V and 4 bases at J; junction bases unmatched: 15. Here the CDR3 reads CASSQRDRGRAGRAETQYF. The CDR3 DNA reads TGCGCCAGCAGCCAGCGGGACAGGGGGCGTGCGGGGAGGGCAGAGACCCAGTACTTC.

The chain is built from TRBV6-1 and TRBJ1-5; D not resolved. The CDR3 spans 13 residues. V lost 2 bases and J 7 bases, leaving 9 bases between the germline ends. The germline gives CDR1 MNHNS, CDR2 SASEGT. CDR3 residues: CASSENPGQPQHF. The CDR3 DNA sequence: TGTGCCAGCAGTGAAAACCCGGGGCAGCCCCAGCATTTT.

The genes are TRBV29-1 and TRBJ2-1; TRBD2 might be the D (5 bases). The CDR3 is made up of 14 amino acids. The V end lost 5 bases, the J end lost 3 bases, and 14 bases lay between the germline ends. Germline assignment: CDR1 SQVTM and CDR2 ANQGSEA. CDR3 in amino acids: CSVLRGADYNEQFF. The CDR3 DNA follows: TGCAGCGTTCTCCGGGGTGCCGACTACAATGAGCAGTTCTTC.